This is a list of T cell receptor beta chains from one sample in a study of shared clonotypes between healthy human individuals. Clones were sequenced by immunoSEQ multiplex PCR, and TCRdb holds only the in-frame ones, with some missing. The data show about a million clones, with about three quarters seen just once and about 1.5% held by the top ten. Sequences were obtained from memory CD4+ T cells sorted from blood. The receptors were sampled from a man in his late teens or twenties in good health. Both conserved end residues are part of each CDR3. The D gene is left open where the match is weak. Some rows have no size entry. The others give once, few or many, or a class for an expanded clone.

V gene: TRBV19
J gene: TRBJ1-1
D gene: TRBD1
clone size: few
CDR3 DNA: TGTGCCAGTACCCAGACAGGGGGCGGTGAAGCTTTCTTT
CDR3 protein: CASTQTGGGEAFF

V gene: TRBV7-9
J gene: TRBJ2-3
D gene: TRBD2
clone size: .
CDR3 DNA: TGTGCCAGCAGCTCCGAAACTAGCGGGAGTGCGTATTTT
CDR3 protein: CASSSETSGSAYF

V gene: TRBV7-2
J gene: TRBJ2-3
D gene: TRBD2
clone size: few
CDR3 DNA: TGTGCCAGCAGCTTTGTAGCGGGGGGTGCTAGCACAGATACGCAGTATTTT
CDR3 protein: CASSFVAGGASTDTQYF

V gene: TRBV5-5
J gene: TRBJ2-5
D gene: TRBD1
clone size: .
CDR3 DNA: TGTGCCAGCAGACGAAACGCCGGGACAGGGGAGACCCAGTACTTC
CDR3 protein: CASRRNAGTGETQYF

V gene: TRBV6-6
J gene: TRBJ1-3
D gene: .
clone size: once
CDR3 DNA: TGTGCCAGCAGAAACAACAGGGTATCGGGAAACACCATATATTTT
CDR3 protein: CASRNNRVSGNTIYF

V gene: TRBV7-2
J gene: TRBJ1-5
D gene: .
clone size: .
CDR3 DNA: TGTGCCAGCAGCATTCCCAATCAGCCCCAGCATTTT
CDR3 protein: CASSIPNQPQHF

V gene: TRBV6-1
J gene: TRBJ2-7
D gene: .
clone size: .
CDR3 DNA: TGTGCCAGCAGTTTGGACAGAGGCGCCTACGAGCAGTACTTC
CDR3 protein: CASSLDRGAYEQYF

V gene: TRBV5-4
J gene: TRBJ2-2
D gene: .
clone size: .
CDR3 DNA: TGTGCCAGCAGCTTGGCCAAGGGGAACACCGGGGAGCTGTTTTTT
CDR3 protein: CASSLAKGNTGELFF

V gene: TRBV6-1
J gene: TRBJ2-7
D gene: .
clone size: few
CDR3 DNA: TGTGCCAGCAGCGACCCCACTAGCCACTACGAGCAGTACTTC
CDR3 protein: CASSDPTSHYEQYF

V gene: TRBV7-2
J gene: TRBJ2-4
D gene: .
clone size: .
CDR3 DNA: TGTGCCAGCAGCTTGACAGAACTAGCCAAAAACATTCAGTACTTC
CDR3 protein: CASSLTELAKNIQYF

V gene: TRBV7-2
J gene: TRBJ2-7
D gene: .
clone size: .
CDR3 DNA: TGTGCCAGCAGCTCTCGGTACAACGAGCAGTACTTC
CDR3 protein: CASSSRYNEQYF

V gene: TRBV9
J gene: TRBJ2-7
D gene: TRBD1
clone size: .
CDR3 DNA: TGTGCCAGCAGCAAAACCCCCGGGACAGGGGGCGATTACGAGCAGTACTTC
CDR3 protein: CASSKTPGTGGDYEQYF

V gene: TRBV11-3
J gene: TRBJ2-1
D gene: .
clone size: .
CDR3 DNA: TGTGCCAGCGGGAGCTCCTACAATGAGCAGTTCTTC
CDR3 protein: CASGSSYNEQFF

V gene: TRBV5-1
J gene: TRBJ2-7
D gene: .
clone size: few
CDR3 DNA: TGCGCCCCCTCGCGAGATTGGAAAGGGCACTTC
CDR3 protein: CAPSRDWKGHF

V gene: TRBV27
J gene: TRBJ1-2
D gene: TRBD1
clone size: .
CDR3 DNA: TGTGCCAGCAGTTTACAGGGACAGACTAACTATGGCTACACCTTC
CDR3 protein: CASSLQGQTNYGYTF

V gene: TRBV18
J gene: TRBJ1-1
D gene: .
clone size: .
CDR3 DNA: TGTGCCAGCTCACCAATTATGAACACTGAAGCTTTCTTT
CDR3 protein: CASSPIMNTEAFF

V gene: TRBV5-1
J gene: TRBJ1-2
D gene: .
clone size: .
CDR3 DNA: TGCGCCAGCAACCCGGACGGGGATTATTTGTGGGGCTACACCTTC
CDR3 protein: CASNPDGDYLWGYTF

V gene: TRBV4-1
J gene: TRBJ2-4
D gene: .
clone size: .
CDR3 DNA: TGCGCCAGCAGCCAAGGCAGGGCGGGTGCCAAAAACATTCAGTACTTC
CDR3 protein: CASSQGRAGAKNIQYF

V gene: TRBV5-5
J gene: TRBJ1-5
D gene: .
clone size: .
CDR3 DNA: TGTGCCAGCACCGAGGCTCGTCAGCCCCAGCATTTT
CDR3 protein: CASTEARQPQHF

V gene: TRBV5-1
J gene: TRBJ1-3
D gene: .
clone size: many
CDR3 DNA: TGCGCCAGCAGCTTGGAGGGATCTGGAAACACCATATATTTT
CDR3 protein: CASSLEGSGNTIYF

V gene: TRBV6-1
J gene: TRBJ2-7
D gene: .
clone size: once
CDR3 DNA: TGTGCCAGCAGTGAAATGACACCCTACGAGCAGTACTTC
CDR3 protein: CASSEMTPYEQYF

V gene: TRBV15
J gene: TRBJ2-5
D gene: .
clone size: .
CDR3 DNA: TGTGCCACCAGCTACTTCCGTCAAGAGACCCAGTACTTC
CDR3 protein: CATSYFRQETQYF

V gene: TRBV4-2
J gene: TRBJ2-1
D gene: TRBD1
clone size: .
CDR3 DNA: TGTGCCAGCAGCACCCCCGGGACAGGGCCAAATGAGCAGTTCTTC
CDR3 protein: CASSTPGTGPNEQFF

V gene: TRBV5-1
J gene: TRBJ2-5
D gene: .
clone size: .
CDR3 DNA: TGCGCCAGCAGCATACGACAGCAAGAGACCCAGTACTTC
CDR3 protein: CASSIRQQETQYF

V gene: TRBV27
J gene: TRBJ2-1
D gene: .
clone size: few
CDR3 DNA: TGTGCCAGCAGTTTAGAGGGCTCACGCTCCTACAATGAGCAGTTCTTC
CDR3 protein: CASSLEGSRSYNEQFF

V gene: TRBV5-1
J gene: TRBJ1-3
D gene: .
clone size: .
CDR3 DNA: TGCGCCAGCAGCTTTGGGGGGAAAGGAAACACCATATATTTT
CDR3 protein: CASSFGGKGNTIYF

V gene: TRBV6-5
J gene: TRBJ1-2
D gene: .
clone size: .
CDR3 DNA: TGTGCCAGCAGTTACTCGTTCCCATATCTTAACTATGGCTACACCTTC
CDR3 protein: CASSYSFPYLNYGYTF

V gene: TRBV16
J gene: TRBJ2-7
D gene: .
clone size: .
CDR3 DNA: TGTGCCAGCAGCCAATCGCGGGGCCCATACGAGCAGTACTTC
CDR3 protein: CASSQSRGPYEQYF

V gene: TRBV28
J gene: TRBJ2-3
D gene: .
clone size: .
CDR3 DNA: TGTGCCAGCAGTTCCGGAGACACAGATACGCAGTATTTT
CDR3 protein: CASSSGDTDTQYF

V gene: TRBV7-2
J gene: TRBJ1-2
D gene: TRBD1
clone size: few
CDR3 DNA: TGTGCCAGCAGCTTGTACAGGGGCGGCTATGGCTACACCTTC
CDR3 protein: CASSLYRGGYGYTF

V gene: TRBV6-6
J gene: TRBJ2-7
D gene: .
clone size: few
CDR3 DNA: TGTGCCAGCAGGATTTATGAGTCCTACGAGCAGTACTTC
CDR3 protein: CASRIYESYEQYF

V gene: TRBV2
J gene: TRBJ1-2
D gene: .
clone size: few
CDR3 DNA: TGTGCCAGCAGTGATTCCCAAAACTATGGCTACACCTTC
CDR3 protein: CASSDSQNYGYTF

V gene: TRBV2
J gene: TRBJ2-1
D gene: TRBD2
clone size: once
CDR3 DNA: TGTGCCAGCAGTGAACGGGGACTAGCGGGGTACAATGAGCAGTTCTTC
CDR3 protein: CASSERGLAGYNEQFF